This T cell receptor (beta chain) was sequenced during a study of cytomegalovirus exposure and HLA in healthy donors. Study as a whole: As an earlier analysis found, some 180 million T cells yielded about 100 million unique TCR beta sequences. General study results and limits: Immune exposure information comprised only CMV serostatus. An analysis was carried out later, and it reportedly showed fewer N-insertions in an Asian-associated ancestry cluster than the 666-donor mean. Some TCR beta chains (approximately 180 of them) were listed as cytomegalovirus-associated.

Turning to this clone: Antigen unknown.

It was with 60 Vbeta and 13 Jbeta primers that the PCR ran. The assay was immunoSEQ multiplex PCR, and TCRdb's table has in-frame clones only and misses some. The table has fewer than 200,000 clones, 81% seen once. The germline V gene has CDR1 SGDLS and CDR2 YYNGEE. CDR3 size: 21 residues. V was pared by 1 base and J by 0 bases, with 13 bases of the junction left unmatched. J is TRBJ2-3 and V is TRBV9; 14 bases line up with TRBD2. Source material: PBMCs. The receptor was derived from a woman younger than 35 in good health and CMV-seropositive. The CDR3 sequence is CASSVSYIGLAGGSSTDTQYF. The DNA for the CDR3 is TGTGCCAGCAGCGTAAGTTATATAGGACTAGCGGGGGGCTCTAGCACAGATACGCAGTATTTT. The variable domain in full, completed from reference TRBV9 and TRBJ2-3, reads DSGVTQTPKHLITATGQRVTLRCSPRSGDLSVYWYQQSLDQGLQFLIQYYNGEERAKGNILERFSAQQFPDLHSELNLSSLELGDSALYFCASSVSYIGLAGGSSTDTQYFGPGTRLTVL.